The 3 T cell receptor beta chains below all came from one sample that was sequenced in a study of blood T cells in healthy people across ages. The authors ran a second PCR of about 7 to 12 cycles using a sample-barcoded 5' primer and a J-beta primer mix. Using its own MiXCR run on the 5' RACE reads, TCRdb lists one record per CDR3 protein. The profile shows around 1.5 million distinct CDR3 sequences, approximately 32% of them singletons. Source material: blood. Receptors originate from a woman in her 30s in good health.

This clonotype showed up just a few times. This rearrangement joins TRBV20-1 to TRBJ2-7; D call uncertain. CDR3 length: 15 residues. V shed 1 base and J shed 0 bases, with 13 bases lying between them. The germline V gene has CDR1 DFQATT and CDR2 SNEGSKA (reference sequence). In nucleotides, the CDR3 is TGCAGTGCTAGAGGAAGTAGCTCGAGCTCCTACGAGCAGTACTTC. Translation: CSARGSSSSSYEQYF.

The J gene is TRBJ1-4, the V gene TRBV28, with TRBD1 identical over 8 bases. CDR1 is MDHEN, CDR2 SYDVKM, per germline. This CDR3 spans 13 amino acids. The V gene end was trimmed by 8 bases and the J gene end by 7 bases; junction bases not matched to a gene: 6. The CDR3 nucleotides read TGTGCCAGCCGAGACAGGGGAGGTGAAAAACTGTTTTTT. Translation gives CASRDRGGEKLFF.

The chain carries TRBV7-9 and TRBJ2-1, with TRBD1 identical over 7 bases. CDR3 length: 15 residues. With V trimmed by 1 base and J by 8 bases, 8 bases remained unmatched. The germline CDR1 and CDR2 sequences are SEHNR and FQNEAQ (reference sequence). The CDR3 nucleotides are TGTGCCAGCAGCTTAGGCGGAGCGCAGGGGGATGAGCAGTTCTTC. As protein: CASSLGGAQGDEQFF.